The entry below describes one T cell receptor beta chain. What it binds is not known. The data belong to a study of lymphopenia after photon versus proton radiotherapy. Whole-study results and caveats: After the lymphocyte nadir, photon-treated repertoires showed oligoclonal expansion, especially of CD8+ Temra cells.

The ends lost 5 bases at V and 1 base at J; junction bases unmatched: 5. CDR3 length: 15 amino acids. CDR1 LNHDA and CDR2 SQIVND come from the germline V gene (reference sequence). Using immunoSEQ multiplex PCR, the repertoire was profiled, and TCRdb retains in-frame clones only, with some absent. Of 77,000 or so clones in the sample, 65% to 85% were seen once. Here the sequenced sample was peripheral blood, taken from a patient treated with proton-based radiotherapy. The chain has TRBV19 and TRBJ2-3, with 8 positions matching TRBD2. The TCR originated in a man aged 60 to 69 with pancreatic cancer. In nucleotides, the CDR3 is TGTGCCAGTAGTGAGCGGGGGCCGCGCACAGATACGCAGTATTTT. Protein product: CASSERGPRTDTQYF.